The 30 T cell receptor beta chains presented below share a single source sample, sequenced in a study of early T cells in non-severe SARS-CoV-2 infection. In TCRdb, the 5' RACE reads were re-called with MiXCR into one record per CDR3 protein. The sample lists approximately 37,000 distinct CDR3 sequences, 7.9% seen once, with roughly 12% in the top ten. Sequencing used whole blood, obtained at baseline. Every receptor here comes from an adult who was a healthcare worker with PCR-confirmed SARS-CoV-2 infection or an uninfected control (not recorded which).

The chain links TRBV7-8 to TRBJ1-6, with D hard to call. V gave up 4 bases and J gave up 6 bases, with 19 bases separating them. Looked up from germline, CDR1 is SGHVS and CDR2 is FQNEAQ. There are 17 residues in the CDR3. DNA for the CDR3: TGTGCCAGCAGCTCGCGGACCGATCCCAATACTAATTCACCCCTCCACTTT. Translating gives CASSSRTDPNTNSPLHF.

The chain joins TRBV6-2 or TRBV6-3 to TRBJ2-5, with 8 positions matching TRBD1. Germline V gives CDR1 MNHEY, CDR2 SVGEGT. V lost 5 bases to trimming and J lost 4 bases; unmatched junction nucleotides: 9. This CDR3 spans 15 amino acids. The CDR3 bases are TGTGCCAGCAGTCAACAGACAGGGGCAGGAGAGACCCAGTACTTC. Amino acids: CASSQQTGAGETQYF.

This clonotype was recorded a few times. The rearrangement uses TRBV20-1 and TRBJ2-1, with 9 bases fitting TRBD2. Per the germline V gene, CDR1 is DFQATT and CDR2 is SNEGSKA (reference sequence). This CDR3 is built from 14 residues. The V and J ends lost 1 base and 4 bases, in that order; junction bases with no gene match: 2. As DNA, the CDR3 is TGCAGTGCTAGAGGACTAGCGGAGTACAATGAGCAGTTCTTC. Encoded protein: CSARGLAEYNEQFF.

V and J are TRBV5-1 and TRBJ1-1; 7 nucleotides line up with TRBD1. Germline values: CDR1 SGHRS, CDR2 YFSETQ. V dropped 0 bases and J dropped 0; count of bases not matched to a gene: 5. The CDR3 sequence is 16 residues long. The CDR3 DNA reads TGCGCCAGCAGCTTGGTAGCAGGGGGGTTGAACACTGAAGCTTTCTTT. It encodes CASSLVAGGLNTEAFF.

At least ten counts were recorded for this clonotype. V gene TRBV29-1 combines with J gene TRBJ1-2; TRBD1 might be the D (5 bases). Germline CDR1 is SQVTM and CDR2 is ANQGSEA. With 4 bases removed from V and 0 bases from J, the gap between germline ends came to 18 bases. This CDR3 is 16 amino acids long. The CDR3, as DNA: TGCAGCGTTGTGGACTTTGGTGGCAGGGCTAACTATGGCTACACCTTC. Amino acids: CSVVDFGGRANYGYTF.

In its sample, this clonotype was seen a few times. The chain couples TRBV12-3 or TRBV12-4 to TRBJ1-5; TRBD1 agrees at 7 bases. The CDR3 length is 13 residues. After removal of 6 bases from V and 7 bases from J, the junction contained 6 bases not matched to a gene. In DNA, the CDR3 is TGTGCCAGCAGCCATCAGGGGGTACAGCCCCAGCATTTT. Its translation: CASSHQGVQPQHF.

This clonotype was counted many times. The chain links TRBV20-1 to TRBJ2-3; D is perhaps TRBD1 or TRBD2 (5 bases each). Trimming removed 3 bases from V and 0 bases from J, with 13 bases in between. From germline, CDR1 is DFQATT and CDR2 SNEGSKA (reference sequence). The CDR3 loop spans 15 amino acids. CDR3 DNA: TGCAGTGCTAGCCCCCTCGGGGCAAGCACAGATACGCAGTATTTT. Protein product: CSASPLGASTDTQYF.

This clonotype was counted between two and nine times. The chain links TRBV12-3 or TRBV12-4 to TRBJ1-4, with D perhaps matching TRBD1 (5 bases). Trimming cost V 6 bases and J 7 bases, with 12 bases left between them. This CDR3 region has 13 residues. The CDR3 protein is CASREGSAEKLFF. The CDR3 coding sequence is TGTGCCAGCAGGGAGGGGTCGGCTGAAAAACTGTTTTTT.

The chain recombines TRBV4-1 with TRBJ2-5; TRBD2 agrees at 10 bases. V shed 2 bases, J shed 2 bases, and the junction held 2 bases outside the gene matches. CDR1 MGHRA and CDR2 YSYEKL come from the germline V gene. The CDR3 is 15 amino acids. CDR3 sequence (DNA): TGCGCCAGCAGCCAAACACTAGCGGGACAAGAGACCCAGTACTTC. Protein: CASSQTLAGQETQYF.

The chain recombines TRBV13 with TRBJ2-7; D perhaps matches TRBD1 (5 bases). Germline assignment: CDR1 PRHDT and CDR2 FYEKMQ (reference sequence). Trimming removed 5 bases at V and 0 bases at J, with 17 bases between. The CDR3 consists of 16 residues. The CDR3 region is CASSQTWGGSSYEQYF. CDR3 nucleotides: TGTGCCAGCAGCCAGACCTGGGGCGGTTCCTCCTACGAGCAGTACTTC.

The chain links TRBV11-2 to TRBJ2-7, with 9 bases lining up with TRBD2. Germline V CDR1 and CDR2: SGHAT, FQNNGV. V shed 3 bases and J 1 base; nucleotides not matched to a gene: 4. The CDR3 is made up of 15 amino acids. CDR3 in amino acids: CASSFASGNSYEQYF. The CDR3 DNA is TGTGCCAGCAGCTTTGCTAGCGGGAATTCCTACGAGCAGTACTTC.

This rearrangement joins TRBV6-6 to TRBJ2-2, with 11 bases lining up with TRBD2. The CDR3 extends over 15 amino acids. Germline V CDR1 and CDR2: MNHNY, SVGAGI (reference sequence). Trimming took 4 bases from V and 5 from J; bases not matched to a gene: 3. CDR3 protein: CASSLLAGATGELFF. The CDR3 region has the DNA TGTGCCAGCAGTTTACTAGCGGGGGCGACCGGGGAGCTGTTTTTT.

This clonotype has just a few counts. The chain employs TRBV29-1 and TRBJ1-2, with D possibly being TRBD1 (6 bases). This CDR3 is built from 12 residues. With 6 bases removed from V and 4 bases from J, the gap between germline ends came to 12 bases. From germline, CDR1 is SQVTM and CDR2 ANQGSEA. The chain's CDR3 is CSVGGGAYGYTF. CDR3 nucleotide sequence: TGCAGCGTGGGGGGCGGCGCCTATGGCTACACCTTC. Combining the CDR3 with reference TRBV29-1 and TRBJ1-2 gives the whole variable domain SAVISQKPSRDICQRGTSLTIQCQVDSQVTMMFWYRQQPGQSLTLIATANQGSEATYESGFVIDKFPISRPNLTFSTLTVSNMSPEDSSIYLCSVGGGAYGYTFGSGTRLTVV.

This clonotype was found many times. The chain employs TRBV25-1 and TRBJ1-2; D gene uncertain. CDR1 and CDR2 (germline): MGHDK, SYGVNS. Trimming shortened V by 0 bases and J by 4 bases, and 12 bases separated the two germline ends. The CDR3 is made up of 15 amino acids. The CDR3 loop is CASSEYGEIVYGYTF. The CDR3 DNA follows: TGTGCCAGCAGTGAATATGGGGAAATAGTCTATGGCTACACCTTC.

This clonotype was found many times. The V and J genes are TRBV12-3 or TRBV12-4 and TRBJ1-5; D unresolved. This CDR3 comprises 12 residues. V lost 1 base and J 5 bases, leaving 3 bases between the germline ends. CDR3 region: CASSLGDQPQHF. CDR3 nucleotide sequence: TGTGCCAGCAGTTTAGGGGATCAGCCCCAGCATTTT.

In its sample, this clonotype was seen many times. The J gene is TRBJ1-2, the V gene TRBV2, with no clear D. V lost 0 bases and J 1 base, leaving 6 bases between the germline ends. CDR3 length: 14 residues. Germline values: CDR1 SNHLY, CDR2 FYNNEI. The CDR3 protein is CASSEAPINYGYTF. The CDR3 DNA reads as TGTGCCAGCAGTGAAGCGCCGATTAACTATGGCTACACCTTC.

This clonotype was picked up a small number of times. J is TRBJ1-2 and V is TRBV4-3; 8 bases align to TRBD1. This CDR3 comprises 16 residues. V lost 0 bases to trimming and J lost 3 bases; unmatched junction nucleotides: 6. Germline loops: CDR1 LGHNA, CDR2 YSLEER. CDR3 in DNA: TGCGCCAGCAGCCAAGAGCTGATACAGGGGGACTATGGCTACACCTTC. Translating it yields CASSQELIQGDYGYTF.

This clonotype has just a few counts. The genes are TRBV5-1 and TRBJ2-3; 9 bases map to TRBD2. Germline V CDR1 and CDR2: SGHRS, YFSETQ. CDR3 length equals 16 residues. The V segment lost 0 bases and the J segment 4 bases; nucleotides outside the gene matches: 6. CDR3 coding DNA: TGCGCCAGCAGCTTGGTCAGCGGGGGGTCGTCAGATACGCAGTATTTT. This encodes CASSLVSGGSSDTQYF.

This sequence joins TRBV24-1 and TRBJ2-6; TRBD1 is a possible D gene (7 bases). This CDR3 region has 16 residues. CDR1 and CDR2 from the germline V gene are KGHDR and SFDVKD. The ends were cut back, 5 bases at V and 3 bases at J, with 13 bases in the middle. The CDR3 is CATSGRRGLGANVLTF. The CDR3 region has the DNA TGTGCCACCAGTGGACGGAGGGGGCTTGGGGCCAACGTCCTGACTTTC.

This clonotype was observed many times. The chain links TRBV20-1 to TRBJ1-4, with 11 bases fitting TRBD1. This CDR3 is built from 13 residues. V shed 6 bases, J shed 7 bases, and the junction held 4 bases outside the gene matches. The germline CDR1 and CDR2 sequences are DFQATT and SNEGSKA (reference sequence). The CDR3 sequence: CSAGGQGAEKLFF. In nucleotides, the CDR3 is TGCAGTGCAGGCGGACAGGGGGCTGAAAAACTGTTTTTT.

Here the CDR3 DNA reads TGTGCCAGCAGCGGTGGATCCGTACATACGCAGTATTTT. Translating gives CASSGGSVHTQYF. The chain recombines TRBV11-2 with TRBJ2-3; D call uncertain. This CDR3 region has 13 residues. Germline V CDR1 and CDR2: SGHAT, FQNNGV. V lost 5 bases to trimming and J lost 7 bases, with 13 bases between them.

This chain joins TRBV19 and TRBJ2-7; D unresolved. V was clipped by 4 bases and J by 3 bases, with 10 bases between them. Per the germline V gene, CDR1 is LNHDA and CDR2 is SQIVND (reference sequence). The CDR3 runs 13 residues. The DNA for the CDR3 is TGTGCCAGTAGTAATAACCCAGACTACGAGCAGTACTTC. This gives the protein CASSNNPDYEQYF.

Ten or more counts support this clonotype. The chain links TRBV20-1 to TRBJ2-7; no reliable D call. CDR1 and CDR2 from the germline V gene are DFQATT and SNEGSKA (reference sequence). CDR3 length: 14 residues. V lost 4 bases to trimming and J lost 2 bases, with 15 bases between them. The CDR3 DNA sequence: TGCAGTGCTACAGGACCTCGTCAACCCTACGAGCAGTACTTC. Its translation is CSATGPRQPYEQYF.

This clonotype was recorded at least ten times. The chain is built from TRBV14 and TRBJ2-4; TRBD2 is a possible D gene (6 bases). Trimming removed 4 bases at V and 3 bases at J, with 16 bases between. The CDR3 contains 16 residues. Germline V CDR1 and CDR2: SGHDN, FVKESK. This chain's CDR3 is CASSPTRGQGKNIQYF. CDR3 bases: TGTGCCAGCAGCCCGACGCGGGGCCAAGGCAAAAACATTCAGTACTTC.

This chain links TRBV7-9 with TRBJ2-3, with D perhaps TRBD1 (5 bases). The CDR3 contains 14 residues. Trimming shortened V by 2 bases and J by 4 bases, and 10 bases separated the two germline ends. Germline values: CDR1 SEHNR, CDR2 FQNEAQ (reference sequence). The CDR3 reads CASSLTLGADTQYF. DNA of the CDR3: TGTGCCAGCAGCTTAACATTAGGGGCAGATACGCAGTATTTT.

This clonotype occurred many times. The chain couples TRBV28 to TRBJ2-7; 7 positions match TRBD1. This CDR3 is 13 amino acids long. The germline gives CDR1 MDHEN, CDR2 SYDVKM. J was trimmed by 0 bases and V by 7 bases; bases with no gene match: 3. The CDR3 protein is CASKQGNSYEQYF. The CDR3 DNA is TGTGCCAGCAAACAGGGGAACTCCTACGAGCAGTACTTC.

This clonotype appeared many times. The V gene is TRBV7-2, the J gene TRBJ2-3; the D gene is possibly TRBD1 (7 bases). V lost 3 bases, J lost 6 bases, and 25 bases lay in between. CDR1 and CDR2 (germline): SGHTA, FQGNSA. This CDR3 spans 18 amino acids. The DNA for the CDR3 is TGTGCCAGCAGCTTCCCAGGGGGGCAGGGAAGGTTCGGCGATACGCAGTATTTT. As protein: CASSFPGGQGRFGDTQYF.

In this sample, this clonotype turned up a few times. The rearrangement uses TRBV5-4 and TRBJ2-6; D uncertain. CDR1 and CDR2 from the germline V gene are SGHNT and YYREEE (reference sequence). The CDR3 has 16 amino acids. Trimming cost V 4 bases and J 0 bases, with 11 bases left between them. The CDR3 DNA sequence: TGTGCCAGCAGCGGAGAGACAACCTCTGGGGCCAACGTCCTGACTTTC. The encoded protein is CASSGETTSGANVLTF.

This clonotype was seen a handful of times. The V call is TRBV7-9, the J call TRBJ1-1; D unresolved. V shed 6 bases and J shed 4 bases, with 12 bases lying between them. The CDR3 runs 13 residues. The V gene's germline CDR1 is SEHNR and CDR2 FQNEAQ (reference sequence). The CDR3, as DNA: TGTGCCAGCAGTTACGACCCGGGCACTGAAGCTTTCTTT. This translates into CASSYDPGTEAFF.

This clonotype turned up a few times. V is TRBV11-2 and J is TRBJ2-1; D not resolved. Germline V gene data show CDR1 as SGHAT and CDR2 as FQNNGV. This CDR3 has 12 amino acids. V lost 0 bases and J 8 bases, leaving 5 bases between the germline ends. The CDR3 region has the DNA TGTGCCAGCAGCTTAGATCGCGATGAGCAGTTCTTC. Amino acid sequence: CASSLDRDEQFF. The full variable domain, rest sourced from reference TRBV11-2 and TRBJ2-1, is EAGVAQSPRYKIIEKRQSVAFWCNPISGHATLYWYQQILGQGPKLLIQFQNNGVVDDSQLPKDRFSAERLKGVDSTLKIQPAKLEDSAVYLCASSLDRDEQFFGPGTRLTVL.